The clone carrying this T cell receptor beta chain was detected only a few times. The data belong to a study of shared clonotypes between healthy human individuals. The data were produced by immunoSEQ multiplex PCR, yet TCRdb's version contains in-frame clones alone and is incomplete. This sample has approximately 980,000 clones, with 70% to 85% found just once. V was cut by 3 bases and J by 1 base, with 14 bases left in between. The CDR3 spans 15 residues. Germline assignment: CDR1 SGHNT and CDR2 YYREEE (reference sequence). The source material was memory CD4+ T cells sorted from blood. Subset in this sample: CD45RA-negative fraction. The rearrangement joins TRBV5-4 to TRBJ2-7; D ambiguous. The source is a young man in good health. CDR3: CASSSLDAESYEQYF. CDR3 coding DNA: TGTGCCAGCAGCTCTCTAGATGCGGAATCCTACGAGCAGTACTTC. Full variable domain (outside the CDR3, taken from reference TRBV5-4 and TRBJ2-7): ETGVTQSPTHLIKTRGQQVTLRCSSQSGHNTVSWYQQALGQGPQFIFQYYREEENGRGNFPPRFSGLQFPNYSSELNVNALELDDSALYLCASSSLDAESYEQYFGPGTRLTVT.